Here is one T cell receptor beta chain with its context. This clonotype was counted between two and nine times. It has no known antigen specificity. Per-base qualities were not stored, and no clone one base away is much larger. Library creation used 5' RACE. Sequencer: Illumina HiSeq 2500. A second roughly 6 to 11 cycle PCR used a sample-barcoded 5' primer and a J-beta primer mix. A template-switch 5' adaptor carrying 12 random nucleotides introduced a unique molecular identifier onto each TCR beta cDNA molecule. Each sample yielded at least 2.5 million CDR3-containing paired-end reads. First-strand cDNA was synthesized from all RNA with the Mint cDNA synthesis kit, primed by a TRBC-specific oligonucleotide. Following uracil-DNA glycosylase treatment, all cDNA underwent a first 18-cycle PCR with the universal primers M1SS and BC2_uni_R. As for the original processing: For normalization, 1 million high-quality reads were randomly selected from each sample, with every read carrying a distinct molecular identifier. Instead of being binned into consensus sequences, reads with shared molecular identifiers were discarded. CDR3 identification, clonotype clustering and error correction used MiTCR with a Q25 quality threshold and the strictest error-elimination algorithm. A nonparametric unseen species model using Euler transformation provided a lower-bound estimate of total TCR beta diversity. TCRdb reanalyzed the raw reads on its own, using fastp at Q25 for trimming and MiXCR for clone calling, and kept in-frame beta chains. Merged by CDR3 protein, the rows form single entries marked with the most common genes and DNA. Here the V and J calls rest on TCRdb's processing, not on the authors' analysis. This sample comprises approximately 820,000 distinct CDR3 sequences, around 42% of them detected only once. Roughly a fifth of the sample goes to the ten largest clones.

This entry belongs to a study of blood T cells in healthy people across ages (dated by TCRdb to the mid-2010s). Describing the broader study: Template switching captured roughly one uniquely barcoded TCR beta cDNA molecule per two T cells in model experiments. The study analyzed two additional independent replicas of 1 million unique cDNA reads from the same blood draw for two donors, one aged 18 to 30 and one aged 80 or older. Donors of different ages were randomly distributed across sequencing lanes to avoid experimental bias. Age-related changes in TCR beta repertoire diversity were measured in the study by deep sequencing normalized with unique cDNA molecular identifiers. Four age groups were formed from the donors: young (average roughly 15 years), middle-aged (around 39), aged (around 62) and long-lived (more than 75). Beyond this particular receptor, the publication reports: Donor CMV infection status was unknown, potentially confounding age-related changes in expanded clonotypes. Total diversity estimates from one million sequenced T cells were considered lower bounds and underestimates. As age increased, observed TCR beta diversity per million T cells dropped in a roughly linear way, and a significant reduction was already evident by age roughly 40. The long-lived group showed more naive CD4+ T cells, fewer expanded clones and increased TCR diversity than the aged group, suggesting age selection. The percentage of naive T cells measured by flow cytometry correlated strongly with observed TCR beta diversity. Conclusive comparison of naive and antigen-experienced compartments was prevented by the profiling of bulk unsorted PBMCs.

From the germline V gene, CDR1 is MGHDK and CDR2 is SYGVNS. From the cysteine through the phenylalanine, the CDR3 covers 18 amino acids. The CDR3 DNA has 54 bases and is translated from base 1. Trimming leaves V shorter by 1 base and J shorter by 0 bases, with the junction holding 8 bases beyond the gene matches. The donors were about 40 Caucasian individuals from Russia, aged about 6 to 95 years, who were systemically healthy. Each donor gave about 9.7 milliliters of peripheral blood, drawn into EDTA-treated Vacutainer tubes. PBMCs were isolated by Ficoll-Paque density-gradient centrifugation, with at least 7 million obtained per sample. Trizol reagent was used to extract total RNA from the PBMCs, yielding at least 6 micrograms per sample. Naive CD45RAhigh/CD27high T cell percentages were measured by flow cytometry on a PBMC aliquot from every donor.

The TCR originated in a man between 60 and 75 years old in good health. The sequenced material came from blood. This chain is built from TRBV25-1 and TRBJ1-2; the central 10 bases match TRBD1. The nucleotide sequence is TGTGCCAGCAGTGAATCGCTCGGGACAGGGGCTTCTAACTATGGCTACACCTTC. This yields the protein CASSESLGTGASNYGYTF.